This entry lists 20 T cell receptor beta chains sequenced from one sample in a study of beta chain features in type 1 diabetes. Expressed TCRB transcripts were sequenced because the isolated RNA had all been reverse transcribed beforehand. Some clones are missing from TCRdb's copy, which holds only in-frame ones; the method was immunoSEQ multiplex PCR. The table shows under 800,000 clones, with around 16% occurring only once. Sequenced: naive CD4+ T cells from blood. Receptor source: a young man in good health.

Concerning this clone: Within the sample, other DNA sequences also encode this same CDR3. CDR3 loop: CASSVDTGELFF. In DNA form, the CDR3 reads TGTGCCAGCAGCGTGGACACCGGGGAGCTGTTTTTT. The J gene is TRBJ2-2, the V gene TRBV9; no firm D call. The CDR3 spans 12 residues. V shed 2 bases and J shed 3 bases, with 2 bases lying between them. CDR1 and CDR2 from the germline V gene are SGDLS and YYNGEE.

This clone was observed a few times. This chain uses TRBV25-1 with TRBJ2-7; 10 bases are a match to TRBD1. The junction had 12 bases not matched to a gene; V was cut back by 3 bases and J by 7 bases. The germline V gene has CDR1 MGHDK and CDR2 SYGVNS. The CDR3 runs to 16 residues. CDR3 loop: CASSDRGGTGAGEQYF. The CDR3 DNA follows: TGTGCCAGCAGTGATCGGGGTGGGACAGGGGCAGGAGAGCAGTACTTC.

The chain carries TRBV7-2 and TRBJ2-3; 7 nucleotides match TRBD1. This CDR3 region has 16 residues. J gave up 5 bases and V 5 bases, and 13 bases lay outside the gene matches. Germline CDR1 reads SGHTA; CDR2 reads FQGNSA. DNA for the CDR3: TGTGCCAGCAGCCCGAGACAGGGCGGGTCGAGAGATACGCAGTATTTT. Encoded protein: CASSPRQGGSRDTQYF.

V and J are TRBV25-1 and TRBJ2-2; TRBD1 is a possible D gene (5 bases). The CDR3 is 16 amino acids. The germline V gene has CDR1 MGHDK and CDR2 SYGVNS. V lost 4 bases, J lost 3 bases, and 15 bases lay in between. CDR3 DNA: TGTGCCAGCAGTGTTTCCGGCAGGGTGGACACCGGGGAGCTGTTTTTT. Translation: CASSVSGRVDTGELFF.

The CDR3 sequence is CASSVVGTVNTGELFF. CDR3 DNA: TGTGCCAGCAGCGTAGTGGGGACAGTGAACACCGGGGAGCTGTTTTTT. The chain couples TRBV9 to TRBJ2-2; 7 bases agree with TRBD1. With 0 bases clipped from V and 1 base from J, the junction kept 3 bases outside the gene matches. The CDR3 is 16 amino acids. CDR1 and CDR2 from the germline V gene are SGDLS and YYNGEE.

The V gene is TRBV28, the J gene TRBJ1-1, with D possibly TRBD1 on 6 matching bases. The germline V gene encodes CDR1 MDHEN and CDR2 SYDVKM. The CDR3 is made up of 13 amino acids. With 2 bases removed from V and 5 bases from J, the gap between germline ends came to 9 bases. This CDR3 is CASSLGGRTEAFF. CDR3 nucleotides: TGTGCCAGCAGTTTAGGGGGCAGGACTGAAGCTTTCTTT.

As DNA, the CDR3 is TGTGCCAGCAGCTTCTTGAGGACAGCCTCCTACAATGAGCAGTTCTTC. This gives the protein CASSFLRTASYNEQFF. The chain recombines TRBV5-6 with TRBJ2-1; tentatively, D is TRBD1 (6 bases). The V gene lost 2 bases and the J gene lost 0 bases, with 12 bases spanning the gap. Germline-derived CDR1 and CDR2 are SGHDT and YYEEEE. The CDR3 is made up of 16 amino acids.

J is TRBJ1-4 and V is TRBV4-1, with D maybe TRBD1 (5 bases). Germline loops: CDR1 MGHRA, CDR2 YSYEKL. V lost 4 bases, J lost 5 bases, and 26 bases lay in between. This CDR3 has 19 residues. Written as DNA, the CDR3 is TGCGCCAGCAGCCGCCTTCAGGGTTCGAGGGTCTCGAGAAATGAAAAACTGTTTTTT. It encodes CASSRLQGSRVSRNEKLFF.

This chain links TRBV2 with TRBJ2-2; D perhaps matches TRBD2 (6 bases). The CDR3 contains 15 residues. Looked up from germline, CDR1 is SNHLY and CDR2 is FYNNEI. V lost 7 bases, J lost 2 bases, and 14 bases lay in between. The CDR3 reads CASIGLALNTGELFF. In DNA form, the CDR3 reads TGTGCCAGCATAGGGCTAGCGCTAAACACCGGGGAGCTGTTTTTT. Full variable domain (rest looked up from reference TRBV2 and TRBJ2-2): EPEVTQTPSHQVTQMGQEVILRCVPISNHLYFYWYRQILGQKVEFLVSFYNNEISEKSEIFDDQFSVERPDGSNFTLKIRSTKLEDSAMYFCASIGLALNTGELFFGEGSRLTVL.

This clone was seen only a few times. This chain joins TRBV7-6 and TRBJ2-3; D not resolved. Germline V lookup: CDR1 SGHVS, CDR2 FNYEAQ. Trimming cost V 2 bases and J 4 bases, with 4 bases left between them. This CDR3 contains 12 residues. CDR3 DNA sequence: TGTGCCAGCAGCTTAACGGCAGATACGCAGTATTTT. It translates to CASSLTADTQYF.

This chain uses TRBV4-3 with TRBJ2-7, with TRBD1 matching over 7 bases. CDR1 LGHNA and CDR2 YSLEER come from the germline V gene. With 3 bases clipped from V and 4 bases from J, the junction kept 9 bases outside the gene matches. There are 15 residues in the CDR3. For the CDR3, the DNA is TGCGCCAGCAGCCAGAGGACAGGCTTGGCTTACGAGCAGTACTTC. Translating it yields CASSQRTGLAYEQYF.

V usage is TRBV14 and J usage is TRBJ2-7; 9 nucleotides line up with TRBD1. V lost 2 bases to trimming and J lost 6 bases; unmatched junction nucleotides: 8. Germline values: CDR1 SGHDN, CDR2 FVKESK. The CDR3 covers 15 residues. CDR3 protein: CASSQPGQGFREQYF. Written as DNA, the CDR3 is TGTGCCAGCAGCCAACCGGGACAGGGTTTTCGCGAGCAGTACTTC. Full variable domain (rest looked up from reference TRBV14 and TRBJ2-7): EAGVTQFPSHSVIEKGQTVTLRCDPISGHDNLYWYRRVMGKEIKFLLHFVKESKQDESGMPNNRFLAERTGGTYSTLKVQPAELEDSGVYFCASSQPGQGFREQYFGPGTRLTVT.

In this sample, this clone turned up a few times. V and J are TRBV28 and TRBJ1-1; TRBD1 might be the D (6 bases). CDR3 length equals 15 residues. Trimming cost V 2 bases and J 1 base, with 11 bases left between them. CDR1 is MDHEN, CDR2 SYDVKM, per germline. The CDR3 DNA reads TGTGCCAGCAGTTTAACAGGGCCAGGGAACACTGAAGCTTTCTTT. Translated: CASSLTGPGNTEAFF. The entire variable domain, with the rest obtained from reference TRBV28 and TRBJ1-1, is as follows: DVKVTQSSRYLVKRTGEKVFLECVQDMDHENMFWYRQDPGLGLRLIYFSYDVKMKEKGDIPEGYSVSREKKERFSLILESASTNQTSMYLCASSLTGPGNTEAFFGQGTRLTVV.

The chain carries TRBV6-1 and TRBJ1-5; 7 bases line up with TRBD1. Per the germline V gene, CDR1 is MNHNS and CDR2 is SASEGT. V lost 3 bases to trimming and J lost 2 bases; unmatched junction nucleotides: 10. The CDR3 is 17 amino acids. The DNA for the CDR3 is TGTGCCAGCAGTGATTCTTACAGGGGCGTTGGCAATCAGCCCCAGCATTTT. This sequence encodes CASSDSYRGVGNQPQHF.

The genes are TRBV18 and TRBJ2-5; 10 positions match TRBD1. The germline CDR1 and CDR2 sequences are KGHSH and LQKENI. CDR3 size: 16 residues. Germline trimming cut 5 bases from V and 0 bases from J; bases unmatched to any gene: 6. The DNA of the CDR3 is TGTGCCAGCTCAACTTTGACAGGGGGCTACCAAGAGACCCAGTACTTC. Its translation: CASSTLTGGYQETQYF.

The V gene is TRBV19, the J gene TRBJ1-4, with no clear D. V was cut by 5 bases and J by 0 bases, with 13 bases left in between. CDR3 length: 16 amino acids. Germline loops: CDR1 LNHDA, CDR2 SQIVND (reference sequence). This CDR3 reads CASSSLWRATNEKLFF. DNA for the CDR3: TGTGCCAGTAGTTCCTTGTGGCGGGCAACTAATGAAAAACTGTTTTTT.

This chain uses TRBV5-1 with TRBJ2-7; no clear D. Germline CDR1 SGHRS, CDR2 YFSETQ. The ends were cut back, 7 bases at V and 6 bases at J, with 17 bases in the middle. The CDR3 totals 13 residues. CDR3 amino acids: CASRSGGTGEQYF. Here the CDR3 DNA reads TGCGCCAGCCGCAGTGGCGGAACGGGCGAGCAGTACTTC.

This clone appeared a few times. This chain connects TRBV7-2 to TRBJ2-3; D is tentatively TRBD1 or TRBD2 (5 bases each). This CDR3 has 13 residues. Germline V gene lookup returns CDR1 SGHTA and CDR2 FQGNSA. Trimming pared 9 bases from V and 3 bases from J, leaving 13 bases between. The chain's CDR3 is CASVPGRTDTQYF. CDR3 coding DNA: TGTGCCAGTGTCCCGGGACGGACAGATACGCAGTATTTT.

This chain connects TRBV6-5 to TRBJ2-4; the match to TRBD2 covers 8 bases. The junction had 4 bases not matched to a gene; V was cut back by 4 bases and J by 8 bases. This CDR3 region has 13 residues. Germline CDR1 reads MNHEY; CDR2 reads SVGAGI. DNA of the CDR3: TGTGCCAGCAGTTCTTCCGGGAGGGACATTCAGTACTTC. The encoded protein is CASSSSGRDIQYF.

This clone was counted between two and nine times. The chain is built from TRBV29-1 and TRBJ2-5; tentatively, D is TRBD1 (5 bases). Deletions cut 3 bases from V and 1 base from J, with 6 bases between. The CDR3 spans 12 residues. Germline loops: CDR1 SQVTM, CDR2 ANQGSEA. CDR3 DNA: TGCAGCGTTGACAGGGTCCAAGAGACCCAGTACTTC. Amino acid sequence: CSVDRVQETQYF.